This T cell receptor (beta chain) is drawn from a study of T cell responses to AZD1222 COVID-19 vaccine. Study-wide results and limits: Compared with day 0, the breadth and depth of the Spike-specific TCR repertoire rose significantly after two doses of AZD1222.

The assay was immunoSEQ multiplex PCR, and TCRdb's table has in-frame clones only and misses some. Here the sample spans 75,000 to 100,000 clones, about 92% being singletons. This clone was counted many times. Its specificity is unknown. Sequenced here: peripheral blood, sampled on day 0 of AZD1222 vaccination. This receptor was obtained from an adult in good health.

CDR3 sequence reads: CASSQDRGGPDTQYF. The CDR3 region has the DNA TGTGCCAGCAGCCAAGATCGGGGGGGCCCAGATACGCAGTATTTT. The chain links TRBV4-2 to TRBJ2-3; TRBD2 aligns across 8 bases. The CDR3 is 15 amino acids. V dropped 0 bases and J dropped 4; count of bases not matched to a gene: 3. Germline V lookup: CDR1 LGHNA, CDR2 YNFKEQ.